These 13 T cell receptor beta chains came from one sample sequenced in a study of cytotoxic CD8 clonotypes in ibrutinib-treated CLL. Assay used: immunoSEQ multiplex PCR; TCRdb lists only in-frame clones, some missing. The sample consists of fewer than 400,000 clones, 67% of them appearing once. Sample: PBMCs, taken after 36 months of ibrutinib treatment. The receptors stem from a human donor with chronic lymphocytic leukemia.

This clone occurred a few times. The genes are TRBV27 and TRBJ2-3; possibly TRBD2 for D (6 bases). CDR3 length equals 16 residues. Germline CDR1 reads MNHEY; CDR2 reads SMNVEV (reference sequence). The V end lost 5 bases, the J end lost 0 bases, and 15 bases lay between the germline ends. The CDR3 DNA is TGTGCCAGCAGTATCTCAGCGGGCTCTAGCACAGATACGCAGTATTTT. It yields the protein CASSISAGSSTDTQYF.

The chain's CDR3 is CATLEDNSGNTIYF. The CDR3 region has the DNA TGTGCCACCTTAGAAGACAACTCTGGAAACACCATATATTTT. The V and J genes are TRBV19 and TRBJ1-3; D is undetermined. Germline values: CDR1 LNHDA, CDR2 SQIVND (reference sequence). CDR3 length: 14 amino acids. Trimming shortened V by 10 bases and J by 0 bases, and 13 bases separated the two germline ends.

Concerning this clone: One end of the junction varies from germline; a read error may be responsible. The chain recombines TRBV19 with TRBJ1-1, with a tentative D call TRBD1 (5 bases). CDR1 is LNHDA, CDR2 SQIVND, per germline (reference sequence). The CDR3 is made up of 13 amino acids. As DNA, the CDR3 is TGTGCCACCTCCCCCAGGGAGAACACTGGAGCTTTCTTT. This sequence encodes CATSPRENTGAFF.

V gene TRBV6-4 combines with J gene TRBJ2-1; no clear D. The V end was cut by 0 bases, the J end by 5 bases, with 8 bases between. The germline V gene has CDR1 MRHNA and CDR2 SNTAGT. The CDR3 runs 14 residues. In DNA, the CDR3 is TGTGCCAGCAGTGACTCTTTTATGGACAATGAGCAGTTCTTC. Its protein is CASSDSFMDNEQFF.

The chain recombines TRBV18 with TRBJ2-6; the D is unclear. Trimming stripped 3 bases from V and 2 bases from J, with 11 bases between. CDR1 is KGHSH and CDR2 is LQKENI in the germline V gene. CDR3 length equals 16 residues. The CDR3 here is CASSPNVMAGANVLTF. Written as DNA, the CDR3 is TGTGCCAGCTCACCCAACGTAATGGCTGGGGCCAACGTCCTGACTTTC.

This clone was counted a few times. Germline is not matched at one junction end, which may reflect a read error. V and J are TRBV6-5 and TRBJ1-2, with a possible D match to TRBD1 (5 bases). CDR3 length: 13 amino acids. CDR1 is MNHEY, CDR2 SVGAGI, per germline. The CDR3 here is CASGYDSIDGYTF. The DNA for the CDR3 is TGTGCCAGCGGTTACGACAGCATCGATGGCTACACCTTC.

This clone has more than one count but fewer than ten. The DNA for the CDR3 is TGCGCCAGCAGCTCGGGGACAGGGTTATACGAGCAGTACTTC. This encodes CASSSGTGLYEQYF. The rearrangement links TRBV5-1 to TRBJ2-7; TRBD1 agrees at 9 bases. This CDR3 spans 14 amino acids. V was clipped by 3 bases and J by 4 bases; unmatched bases: 5. Germline V gene lookup returns CDR1 SGHRS and CDR2 YFSETQ.

This clone was seen more than once but under ten times. The chain couples TRBV18 to TRBJ1-2; 7 bases match TRBD1. Germline CDR1 KGHSH, CDR2 LQKENI. This CDR3 comprises 13 residues. V dropped 6 bases and J dropped 0; count of bases not matched to a gene: 1. The CDR3 region has the DNA TGTGCCAGCTCGGACAGGCCTAACTATGGCTACACCTTC. Protein: CASSDRPNYGYTF.

The V call is TRBV18, the J call TRBJ2-7; TRBD2 matches 12 bases. The CDR3 has 15 amino acids. CDR1 and CDR2 from the germline V gene are KGHSH and LQKENI. The junction had 0 bases not matched to a gene; V was cut back by 1 base and J by 2 bases. The CDR3 nucleotides are TGTGCCAGCTCACCACGGACTAGCGGGGCCTACGAGCAGTACTTC. Its translation: CASSPRTSGAYEQYF.

V is TRBV5-1 and J is TRBJ2-2; 12 bases agree with TRBD2. From germline, CDR1 is SGHRS and CDR2 YFSETQ. The CDR3 sequence is 19 residues long. The J segment lost 6 bases and the V segment lost 1 base, leaving 13 bases of the junction unmatched. This chain's CDR3 is CASSLSRLAGGPLSGELFF. DNA for the CDR3: TGCGCCAGCAGCTTGTCCCGCCTAGCGGGAGGGCCCCTGTCCGGGGAGCTGTTTTTT.

V gene TRBV2 combines with J gene TRBJ2-1, with 12 positions matching TRBD1. Trimming cost V 8 bases and J 9 bases; bases outside gene matches: 5. Per germline, CDR1 SNHLY and CDR2 FYNNEI. The CDR3 is 13 residues long. CDR3 nucleotide sequence: TGTGCCAGCTCGCGGGACAGGGGGCGTGAGCAGTTCTTC. This codes for CASSRDRGREQFF. The complete variable domain, with remaining parts taken from reference TRBV2 and TRBJ2-1, reads EPEVTQTPSHQVTQMGQEVILRCVPISNHLYFYWYRQILGQKVEFLVSFYNNEISEKSEIFDDQFSVERPDGSNFTLKIRSTKLEDSAMYFCASSRDRGREQFFGPGTRLTVL.

CDR3 DNA sequence: TGTGCCAGCAGTTTGAACGAGCAGTACTTC. As protein: CASSLNEQYF. This chain joins TRBV28 and TRBJ2-7, with D hard to call. Trimming cost V 3 bases and J 5 bases, with 2 bases left between them. This CDR3 comprises 10 residues. Germline V lookup: CDR1 MDHEN, CDR2 SYDVKM.

The chain links TRBV6-6 to TRBJ2-3, with D possibly matching TRBD1 (6 bases). Germline-derived CDR1 and CDR2 are MNHNY and SVGAGI (reference sequence). The CDR3 has 13 amino acids. Trimming stripped 7 bases from V and 4 bases from J, with 12 bases between. The CDR3 coding sequence is TGTGCCAGCATTGGCAGGGGCGCAGATACGCAGTATTTT. Translated: CASIGRGADTQYF.